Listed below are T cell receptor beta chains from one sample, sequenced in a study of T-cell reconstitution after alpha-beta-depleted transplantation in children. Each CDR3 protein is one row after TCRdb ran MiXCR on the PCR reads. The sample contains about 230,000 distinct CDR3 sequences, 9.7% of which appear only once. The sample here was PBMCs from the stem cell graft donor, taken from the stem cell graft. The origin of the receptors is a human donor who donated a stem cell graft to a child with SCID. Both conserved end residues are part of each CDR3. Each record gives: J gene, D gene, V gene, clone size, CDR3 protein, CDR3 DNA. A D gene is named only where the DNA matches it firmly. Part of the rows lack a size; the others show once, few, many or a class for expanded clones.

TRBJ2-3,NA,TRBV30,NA,CAWNEGGTDTQYF,TGTGCCTGGAATGAGGGGGGTACAGATACGCAGTATTTT
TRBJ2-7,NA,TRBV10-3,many,CATADRSYEQYF,TGTGCCACCGCGGACCGATCTTACGAGCAGTACTTC
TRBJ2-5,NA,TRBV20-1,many,CSAGAQETQYF,TGCAGTGCCGGGGCCCAAGAGACCCAGTACTTC
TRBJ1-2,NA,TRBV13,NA,CASTLGPGNYGYTF,TGTGCCAGCACTTTAGGACCTGGGAACTATGGCTACACCTTC
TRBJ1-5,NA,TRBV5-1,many,CASSLDGQRNQPQHF,TGCGCCAGCAGCTTGGACGGGCAGCGCAATCAGCCCCAGCATTTT
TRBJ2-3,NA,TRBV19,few,CASSTRTGARTDTQYF,TGTGCCAGTAGTACTCGGACCGGAGCCCGCACAGATACGCAGTATTTT
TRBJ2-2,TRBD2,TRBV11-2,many,CASSLLAGGLNTGELFF,TGTGCCAGCAGCTTATTAGCGGGGGGCCTGAACACCGGGGAGCTGTTTTTT
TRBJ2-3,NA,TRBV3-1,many,CASSRWQSGSTDTQYF,TGTGCCAGCAGCCGGTGGCAGAGCGGGAGCACAGATACGCAGTATTTT
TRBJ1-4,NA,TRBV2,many,CASGQGPEKLFF,TGTGCCAGCGGTCAGGGTCCCGAAAAACTGTTTTTT
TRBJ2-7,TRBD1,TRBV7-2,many,CASSQTGTGVYEQYF,TGTGCCAGCAGTCAAACCGGGACAGGGGTCTACGAGCAGTACTTC
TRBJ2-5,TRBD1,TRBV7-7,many,CASSPTGARETQYF,TGTGCCAGCAGCCCTACAGGGGCTCGGGAGACCCAGTACTTC
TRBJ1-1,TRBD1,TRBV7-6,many,CASSPRPGGMNTEAFF,TGTGCCAGCAGCCCCCGTCCAGGGGGGATGAACACTGAAGCTTTCTTT
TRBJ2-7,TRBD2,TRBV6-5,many,CASSRGLAGRTDYEQYF,TGTGCCAGCAGTAGGGGACTAGCGGGGCGTACAGACTACGAGCAGTACTTC
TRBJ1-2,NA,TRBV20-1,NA,CSARVTKNYGYTF,TGCAGTGCTAGAGTGACTAAAAACTATGGCTACACCTTC
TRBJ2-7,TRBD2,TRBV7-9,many,CASSSGLAAEQYF,TGTGCCAGCAGCTCCGGACTAGCCGCCGAGCAGTACTTC
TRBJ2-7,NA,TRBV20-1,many,CSATTDSSYEQYF,TGCAGTGCTACCACCGACAGCTCCTACGAGCAGTACTTC
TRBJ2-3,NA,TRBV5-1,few,CASSPSSTDTQYF,TGCGCCAGCAGCCCTTCCAGCACAGATACGCAGTATTTT
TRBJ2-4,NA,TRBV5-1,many,CASKDTTAAKNIQYF,TGCGCCAGCAAGGACACCACGGCGGCCAAAAACATTCAGTACTTC
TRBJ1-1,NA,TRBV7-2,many,CASSLAGAMNTEAFF,TGTGCCAGCAGCTTAGCTGGCGCCATGAACACTGAAGCTTTCTTT
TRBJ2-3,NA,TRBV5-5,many,CASSLVGSTDTQYF,TGTGCCAGCAGCTTGGTGGGGAGCACAGATACGCAGTATTTT
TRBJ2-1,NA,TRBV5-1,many,CASSLGPESYNEQFF,TGCGCCAGCAGCTTAGGGCCGGAGTCCTACAATGAGCAGTTCTTC
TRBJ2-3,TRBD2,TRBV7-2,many,CASSLLSGGLTDTQYF,TGTGCCAGCAGCTTACTTAGCGGGGGGCTCACAGATACGCAGTATTTT
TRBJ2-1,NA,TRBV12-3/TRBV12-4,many,CASSFTRNEQFF,TGTGCCAGCAGTTTTACTCGGAATGAGCAGTTCTTC